What follows are 10 T cell receptor beta chains derived from one specimen sequenced in a study of T cells after yellow fever vaccination. TCRdb analysed the 5' RACE reads with MiXCR anew, one entry per CDR3 protein. The sample carries 100,000 to 150,000 distinct CDR3 sequences, roughly 15% recorded once. The sample consisted of CD8+ T cells sorted from PBMCs, taken 5 days after the yellow fever booster vaccination. Receptors were obtained from a man aged 18 to 30 who received the YFV17D yellow fever vaccine.

V and J are TRBV4-3 and TRBJ2-3; no clear D. The CDR3 is 16 residues long. V lost 0 bases to trimming and J lost 1 base, with 11 bases between them. Germline V lookup: CDR1 LGHNA, CDR2 YSLEER. The CDR3: CASSQERRSGTDTQYF. DNA of the CDR3: TGCGCCAGCAGCCAAGAGCGAAGGAGCGGCACAGATACGCAGTATTTT.

The chain couples TRBV4-2 to TRBJ2-7; D is perhaps TRBD1 (5 bases). The CDR3 spans 16 residues. The germline V gene has CDR1 LGHNA and CDR2 YNFKEQ. Trimming took off 4 bases at V and 7 bases at J, with 23 bases between the two ends. As DNA, the CDR3 is TGTGCCAGCAGCCCGCAGGGTTTCGACCCTTCTACGGAGCAGTACTTC. Amino acids: CASSPQGFDPSTEQYF.

In this sample, this clonotype turned up a few times. The genes are TRBV7-3 and TRBJ2-3; 12 nucleotides line up with TRBD1. Germline assignment: CDR1 SGHTA and CDR2 FQGTGA. CDR3 length: 17 residues. With 4 bases clipped from V and 2 bases from J, the junction kept 7 bases outside the gene matches. Here the CDR3 reads CASSSSGTGGTTDTQYF. DNA of the CDR3: TGTGCCAGCAGCTCGTCCGGGACAGGGGGCACCACAGATACGCAGTATTTT. The full variable domain, completed using reference TRBV7-3 and TRBJ2-3, is GAGVSQTPSNKVTEKGKYVELRCDPISGHTALYWYRQSLGQGPEFLIYFQGTGAADDSGLPNDRFFAVRPEGSVSTLKIQRTERGDSAVYLCASSSSGTGGTTDTQYFGPGTRLTVL.

This clonotype turned up a few times. The chain links TRBV6-1 to TRBJ2-3, with D hard to call. CDR3 size: 15 residues. Germline V lookup: CDR1 MNHNS, CDR2 SASEGT. V gave up 0 bases and J gave up 3 bases, with 10 bases separating them. CDR3 loop: CASSEAGRRTDTQYF. CDR3 coding DNA: TGTGCCAGCAGTGAAGCCGGGCGCAGGACAGATACGCAGTATTTT.

This clonotype was counted between two and nine times. The DNA of the CDR3 is TGTGCCAGCAGCTCCGACACGAGTGTCTATGAGCAGTTCTTC. Residues: CASSSDTSVYEQFF. The rearrangement uses TRBV6-5 and TRBJ2-1; unclear D gene. Trimming removed 6 bases from V and 8 bases from J, with 17 bases in between. Germline lookup yields CDR1 MNHEY and CDR2 SVGAGI. The CDR3 has 14 residues.

Only a few counts were recorded for this clonotype. The chain uses TRBV4-3 and TRBJ2-7; 10 bases map to TRBD2. CDR3 length: 15 amino acids. With 2 bases clipped from V and 2 bases from J, the junction kept 3 bases outside the gene matches. Germline V gene lookup returns CDR1 LGHNA and CDR2 YSLEER. The CDR3 nucleotides read TGCGCCAGCAGCCAAAGGAGCGGGGGGGCCTACGAGCAGTACTTC. Its translation: CASSQRSGGAYEQYF.

The chain carries TRBV19 and TRBJ2-5; TRBD2 matches 10 bases. Germline V gene data show CDR1 as LNHDA and CDR2 as SQIVND (reference sequence). The trim removed 9 bases at V and 5 bases at J, leaving 12 bases unmatched. The CDR3 spans 15 residues. The DNA for the CDR3 is TGTGCCAGCGGACTAGCGGCCACGAGGGGTGAGACCCAGTACTTC. This encodes CASGLAATRGETQYF. The full variable domain, completed using reference TRBV19 and TRBJ2-5, is DGGITQSPKYLFRKEGQNVTLSCEQNLNHDAMYWYRQDPGQGLRLIYYSQIVNDFQKGDIAEGYSVSREKKESFPLTVTSAQKNPTAFYLCASGLAATRGETQYFGPGTRLLVL.

CDR3 protein: CASSQGVMDTGRETQYF. The CDR3 DNA reads TGCGCCAGCAGCCAAGGTGTTATGGACACGGGTCGGGAGACCCAGTACTTC. The chain recombines TRBV4-3 with TRBJ2-5; TRBD1 is a possible D gene (5 bases). Looked up from germline, CDR1 is LGHNA and CDR2 is YSLEER. The CDR3 covers 17 residues. V lost 1 base, J lost 5 bases, and 20 bases lay in between.

This clonotype occurred a few times. The rearrangement links TRBV15 to TRBJ2-7; D is possibly TRBD1 (5 bases). V was trimmed by 3 bases and J by 0 bases, leaving 6 bases between them. Germline loops: CDR1 LNHNV, CDR2 YYDKDF (reference sequence). The CDR3 extends over 13 amino acids. In nucleotides, the CDR3 is TGTGCCACCAGCAGGGACAACTCCTACGAGCAGTACTTC. This encodes CATSRDNSYEQYF.

This sequence joins TRBV7-9 and TRBJ2-2, with no clear D. V lost 5 bases and J lost 2, with 12 bases in between. Per the germline V gene, CDR1 is SEHNR and CDR2 is FQNEAQ (reference sequence). The CDR3 is made up of 15 amino acids. This CDR3 is CASSEKSYNTGELFF. The CDR3 DNA is TGTGCCAGCAGCGAGAAGTCTTATAACACCGGGGAGCTGTTTTTT.